The 16 T cell receptor beta chains below come from one sample, sequenced in a study of OX40 agonist ivuxolimab in advanced cancers. Only in-frame clones appear in the TCRdb table, and some are missing; sequencing was by immunoSEQ multiplex PCR. The table includes around 80,000 clones, more than 85% detected once. This sample comprised CD4+ or CD8+ T cells sorted from blood, obtained in a trial of the OX40 agonist ivuxolimab. Receptors originate from an adult with an advanced solid tumor such as melanoma, head and neck, liver or kidney cancer.

The genes are TRBV18 and TRBJ1-2; a weak D match, TRBD1 (6 bases). The V gene lost 2 bases and the J gene lost 2 bases, with 9 bases spanning the gap. Germline V CDR1 and CDR2: KGHSH, LQKENI. The CDR3 sequence is 14 residues long. The CDR3 here is CASSPATGNYGYTF. CDR3 in DNA: TGTGCCAGCTCACCAGCAACAGGGAACTATGGCTACACCTTC.

The CDR3 loop reads CASSLTGKTYEQYF. The CDR3 bases are TGTGCCAGCAGTTTGACAGGGAAAACCTACGAGCAGTACTTC. This chain links TRBV28 with TRBJ2-7, with 7 bases lining up with TRBD1. The junction had 4 bases not matched to a gene; V was cut back by 3 bases and J by 2 bases. Germline V gene lookup returns CDR1 MDHEN and CDR2 SYDVKM. The CDR3 is 14 residues long.

The chain employs TRBV2 and TRBJ2-7; TRBD1 matches at 8 bases. This CDR3 comprises 13 residues. Looked up from germline, CDR1 is SNHLY and CDR2 is FYNNEI. After removal of 8 bases from V and 9 bases from J, the junction contained 12 bases not matched to a gene. The CDR3 DNA sequence: TGTGCCAGCGAGACAGGGGAGTCGGCAGGGCAGTACTTC. It yields the protein CASETGESAGQYF.

This chain joins TRBV5-1 and TRBJ2-5, with D unresolved. Germline V gives CDR1 SGHRS, CDR2 YFSETQ. The CDR3 has 15 residues. Trimming stripped 3 bases from V and 2 bases from J, with 14 bases between. The CDR3 loop is CASSSFTTTQETQYF. In nucleotides, the CDR3 is TGCGCCAGCAGCTCGTTTACTACTACGCAAGAGACCCAGTACTTC.

Of note for this clone: The sample contains more than one DNA sequence encoding this CDR3. The CDR3 here is CAWRSGQGSNQPQHF. DNA of the CDR3: TGTGCCTGGAGATCGGGGCAGGGGAGCAATCAGCCCCAGCATTTT. V and J are TRBV30 and TRBJ1-5; weak D call: TRBD1 (6 bases). The CDR3 consists of 15 residues. Looked up from germline, CDR1 is GTSNPN and CDR2 is SVGIG (reference sequence). Trimming removed 3 bases at V and 1 base at J, with 13 bases between.

This clone has only a few counts. This rearrangement joins TRBV2 to TRBJ2-7; D is ambiguous. V was trimmed by 8 bases and J by 0 bases, leaving 11 bases between them. Germline lookup yields CDR1 SNHLY and CDR2 FYNNEI. This CDR3 region has 13 residues. The CDR3 DNA follows: TGTGCCAGCCGGACCGTCAGCTCCTACGAGCAGTACTTC. Translation: CASRTVSSYEQYF.

The chain employs TRBV5-1 and TRBJ2-7; 11 bases fit TRBD2. The germline gives CDR1 SGHRS, CDR2 YFSETQ. V lost 0 bases, J lost 3 bases, and 5 bases stayed unmatched. CDR3 length equals 16 residues. The CDR3: CASSLVAGGQSYEQYF. In DNA form, the CDR3 reads TGCGCCAGCAGCTTGGTAGCGGGAGGGCAGAGCTACGAGCAGTACTTC.

The chain carries TRBV4-1 and TRBJ2-5; D unresolved. The germline V gene has CDR1 MGHRA and CDR2 YSYEKL. The germline V and J ends were trimmed by 3 bases and 4 bases, with 9 bases remaining between them. This CDR3 is 13 amino acids long. The CDR3 here is CASSQVAPETQYF. The CDR3 nucleotides read TGCGCCAGCAGCCAGGTGGCGCCAGAGACCCAGTACTTC.

The V gene is TRBV14, the J gene TRBJ2-3; D not resolved. CDR1 SGHDN and CDR2 FVKESK come from the germline V gene. CDR3 length: 14 amino acids. V gave up 2 bases and J gave up 6 bases, with 12 bases separating them. This chain's CDR3 is CASSQLTSPDTQYF. In DNA, the CDR3 is TGTGCCAGCAGCCAATTGACTTCCCCGGATACGCAGTATTTT.

V usage is TRBV5-1 and J usage is TRBJ2-5; no reliable D call. Germline CDR1 SGHRS, CDR2 YFSETQ. This CDR3 comprises 15 residues. The ends were cut back, 0 bases at V and 1 base at J, with 10 bases in the middle. DNA of the CDR3: TGCGCCAGCAGCTTGGGTAGCCAGTTCCAAGAGACCCAGTACTTC. This sequence encodes CASSLGSQFQETQYF.

This chain links TRBV5-1 with TRBJ2-3; unclear D gene. The CDR3 runs to 15 residues. Looked up from germline, CDR1 is SGHRS and CDR2 is YFSETQ. V was pared by 0 bases and J by 0 bases, with 8 bases between. CDR3 nucleotide sequence: TGCGCCAGCAGCTTGGGCTCCTCTAGCACAGATACGCAGTATTTT. Its protein is CASSLGSSSTDTQYF.

The V call is TRBV7-2, the J call TRBJ1-1; TRBD1 aligns across 12 bases. This CDR3 comprises 15 residues. The ends lost 4 bases at V and 8 bases at J; junction bases unmatched: 8. CDR1 and CDR2 (germline): SGHTA, FQGNSA. The CDR3 coding sequence is TGTGCCAGCAGCTCCCGGGACAGGGGGCTAGTAGAAGCTTTCTTT. Translation gives CASSSRDRGLVEAFF.

This clone has only one observation. The DNA of the CDR3 is TGTGCCAGTAGTATAGCAGGGGGTTATGGCTACACCTTC. Its protein is CASSIAGGYGYTF. This rearrangement joins TRBV19 to TRBJ1-2; 7 bases map to TRBD1. J gave up 5 bases and V 1 base, and 1 base lay outside the gene matches. The V gene's germline CDR1 is LNHDA and CDR2 SQIVND (reference sequence). The CDR3 has 13 residues.

The chain recombines TRBV7-3 with TRBJ2-1; possibly TRBD2 for D (7 bases). This CDR3 is 15 amino acids long. Germline loops: CDR1 SGHTA, CDR2 FQGTGA. The ends were cut back, 3 bases at V and 7 bases at J, with 16 bases in the middle. CDR3 sequence: CASSFGTGRGNEQFF. For the CDR3, the DNA is TGTGCCAGCAGCTTTGGCACAGGGCGGGGGAATGAGCAGTTCTTC.

CDR3 nucleotides: TGTGCCAGCTCACTCCTTCTAGGGTCCAACGAGCAGTACTTC. Amino acid sequence: CASSLLLGSNEQYF. This chain connects TRBV18 to TRBJ2-7; no clear D gene. Germline CDR1 and CDR2: KGHSH and LQKENI. V was pared by 4 bases and J by 5 bases, with 15 bases between. The CDR3 length is 14 residues.

The chain uses TRBV4-1 and TRBJ2-1; possible D gene TRBD2, 6 bases. This CDR3 spans 15 amino acids. The germline V and J ends were trimmed by 1 base and 7 bases, with 14 bases remaining between them. Germline V gene lookup returns CDR1 MGHRA and CDR2 YSYEKL. Here the CDR3 DNA reads TGCGCCAGCAGCCAAGGCGGGACGGTACTTAATGAGCAGTTCTTC. It codes for CASSQGGTVLNEQFF.